The 24 T cell receptor beta chains below were found in one sample sequenced in a study of T-cell reconstitution after alpha-beta-depleted transplantation in children (dated by TCRdb to the mid-2010s). The method was PCR. TCRdb records Illumina HiSeq 2500 as the sequencer. Molecular barcoding was employed in the preparation of TCR libraries, with unique molecular identifiers being used to normalize TCRbeta repertoire quantification. The public reads were reanalyzed by TCRdb: fastp trimming at Q25, MiXCR alignment, in-frame beta chains only. Every distinct CDR3 protein forms one entry, paired with its most common genes and DNA. The sample table holds just under 550,000 distinct CDR3 sequences, of which 15% to 20% were seen once. The ten largest clonotypes hold less than 4% of the sample. The sequenced sample was PBMCs from the stem cell graft donor, obtained from the stem cell graft. These receptors were taken from a human donor who donated a stem cell graft to a child with acute lymphoblastic leukemia.

This clonotype came up a few times. The rearrangement links TRBV29-1 to TRBJ2-7; TRBD1 is a possible D gene (6 bases). Germline V CDR1 and CDR2: SQVTM, ANQGSEA. V was clipped by 1 base and J by 5 bases, with 12 bases between them. There are 13 residues in the CDR3. The CDR3 here is CSVEGTGFHEQYF. CDR3 bases: TGCAGCGTTGAAGGAACAGGGTTTCACGAGCAGTACTTC.

V usage is TRBV19 and J usage is TRBJ1-1; D unclear. The V end lost 6 bases, the J end lost 5 bases, and 10 bases lay between the germline ends. The CDR3 is 12 residues long. CDR1 is LNHDA, CDR2 SQIVND, per germline (reference sequence). The CDR3 DNA sequence: TGTGCCAGTAGGATGGGAAGGACTGAAGCTTTCTTT. Encoded protein: CASRMGRTEAFF.

This clonotype was detected only a few times. This sequence joins TRBV15 and TRBJ2-7, with 7 bases that match TRBD1. V shed 1 base, J shed 4 bases, and the junction held 4 bases outside the gene matches. This CDR3 comprises 14 residues. CDR1 and CDR2 (germline): LNHNV, YYDKDF (reference sequence). CDR3 amino acids: CATSRVGTEYEQYF. The CDR3 coding sequence is TGTGCCACCAGCAGAGTAGGGACAGAGTACGAGCAGTACTTC.

There are a few counts of this clonotype. The gene calls are TRBV5-1 and TRBJ2-1; 14 bases map to TRBD2. Trimming at V came to 4 bases and at J to 10 bases, leaving 10 bases not matched to a gene. The CDR3 spans 16 residues. Germline CDR1 reads SGHRS; CDR2 reads YFSETQ. CDR3 in amino acids: CASSSPGLAGAREQFF. CDR3 sequence (DNA): TGCGCCAGCAGCAGTCCGGGACTAGCGGGAGCAAGGGAGCAGTTCTTC.

As DNA, the CDR3 is TGTGCCAGCAGTCCTCCGTTAGCGGGAAGCAATGAGCAGTTCTTC. Translation gives CASSPPLAGSNEQFF. The chain has TRBV28 and TRBJ2-1; 8 bases are a match to TRBD2. The V gene end was trimmed by 5 bases and the J gene end by 6 bases; junction bases not matched to a gene: 9. The CDR3 loop spans 15 amino acids. The germline CDR1 and CDR2 sequences are MDHEN and SYDVKM.

The J gene is TRBJ2-1, the V gene TRBV6-4, with TRBD2 matching over 15 bases. The V gene's germline CDR1 is MRHNA and CDR2 SNTAGT. Trimming removed 3 bases from V and 8 bases from J; junction bases left unmatched: 2. The CDR3 totals 15 residues. In DNA, the CDR3 is TGTGCCAGCAGTGAGGGACTAGCGGGAGGTCATGAGCAGTTCTTC. It specifies CASSEGLAGGHEQFF.

This sequence joins TRBV29-1 and TRBJ1-2; D remains unclear. The V end was cut by 4 bases, the J end by 2 bases, with 11 bases between. Germline values: CDR1 SQVTM, CDR2 ANQGSEA. The CDR3 is 13 residues long. The CDR3 nucleotides are TGCAGCGTTGGGTCGGACCCGAACTATGGCTACACCTTC. Translation gives CSVGSDPNYGYTF.

Note on this clonotype: A junction end diverges from the germline sequence, so it may reflect a read error. This chain uses TRBV2 with TRBJ2-5; D gene ambiguous. CDR1 is SNHLY, CDR2 FYNNEI, per germline. The CDR3 is 12 amino acids. The CDR3 loop is CASSPTQGTQYF. DNA for the CDR3: TGTGCCAGCAGTCCCACGCAAGGGACCCAGTACTTC.

This clonotype has just a few counts. This rearrangement joins TRBV29-1 to TRBJ2-7; D possibly uses TRBD1 or TRBD2 (5 bases each). In germline, CDR1 is SQVTM, CDR2 ANQGSEA. The CDR3 length is 15 residues. The V and J ends lost 6 bases and 2 bases respectively, with 20 bases between them. CDR3 coding DNA: TGCAGCGTGGGGGACCCAATCAGGGCGACCTACGAGCAGTACTTC. It yields the protein CSVGDPIRATYEQYF.

The chain combines TRBV12-3 or TRBV12-4 with TRBJ2-7; TRBD2 aligns across 8 bases. The CDR3 totals 16 residues. Trimming took 2 bases from V and 5 from J; bases not matched to a gene: 11. CDR3 in amino acids: CASSLWAGGAFNEQYF. CDR3 sequence (DNA): TGTGCCAGCAGTTTATGGGCGGGGGGCGCATTCAACGAGCAGTACTTC.

The CDR3 spells CASSQASPSGSYEQYF. CDR3 DNA sequence: TGCGCCAGCAGCCAAGCAAGCCCTAGCGGGAGCTACGAGCAGTACTTC. The V and J genes are TRBV4-1 and TRBJ2-7, with 10 positions matching TRBD2. The ends lost 1 base at V and 3 bases at J; junction bases unmatched: 6. The CDR3 totals 16 residues. Looked up from germline, CDR1 is MGHRA and CDR2 is YSYEKL.

This chain links TRBV7-8 with TRBJ2-1, with D perhaps being TRBD1 or TRBD2 (5 bases each). The germline V gene has CDR1 SGHVS and CDR2 FQNEAQ. The CDR3 totals 14 residues. Trimming cost V 3 bases and J 4 bases, with 10 bases left between them. CDR3 sequence (DNA): TGTGCCAGCAGCTTCGGGACGCGGTACAATGAGCAGTTCTTC. This gives the protein CASSFGTRYNEQFF.

Comment on this clonotype: Since no conserved phenylalanine or tryptophan closes the CDR3, a read error is the likely cause. The DNA is omitted, as the CDR3 cannot be located on it reliably, and the CDR3 follows TCRdb's listing. This rearrangement joins TRBV25-1 to TRBJ1-1; the table's D call TRBD1 went unverified against the DNA. Termini included, the CDR3 measures 14 amino acids. Germline V gene lookup returns CDR1 MGHDK and CDR2 SYGVNS. CDR3: CASSSLTGIPDFFL.

The chain links TRBV12-3 or TRBV12-4 to TRBJ2-1; D uncertain. This CDR3 spans 13 amino acids. Trimming pared 7 bases from V and 7 bases from J, leaving 14 bases between. The CDR3 region is CASTVLAGNEQFF. The CDR3 DNA sequence: TGTGCCAGCACCGTGTTGGCCGGGAATGAGCAGTTCTTC.

This clonotype was counted between two and nine times. This chain connects TRBV6-1 to TRBJ1-6, with TRBD1 matching over 11 bases. Looked up from germline, CDR1 is MNHNS and CDR2 is SASEGT. With 4 bases clipped from V and 7 bases from J, the junction kept 6 bases outside the gene matches. The CDR3 spans 16 residues. CDR3 in amino acids: CASSVRTGGGNSPLHF. The CDR3 DNA sequence: TGTGCCAGCAGTGTACGGACAGGGGGCGGGAATTCACCCCTCCACTTT.

The gene calls are TRBV5-5 and TRBJ1-2, with TRBD1 identical over 7 bases. Per the germline V gene, CDR1 is SGHKS and CDR2 is YYEKEE (reference sequence). With 4 bases clipped from V and 7 bases from J, the junction kept 19 bases outside the gene matches. This CDR3 region has 17 residues. The CDR3, as DNA: TGTGCCAGCAGCCAGGAGGGGGCTTCGATGGTCCGAATTGGCTACACCTTC. Its translation is CASSQEGASMVRIGYTF. The variable domain in full, with the rest retrieved from reference TRBV5-5 and TRBJ1-2, is DAGVTQSPTHLIKTRGQQVTLRCSPISGHKSVSWYQQVLGQGPQFIFQYYEKEERGRGNFPDRFSARQFPNYSSELNVNALLLGDSALYLCASSQEGASMVRIGYTFGSGTRLTVV.

V usage is TRBV10-3 and J usage is TRBJ2-7; 11 bases match TRBD2. The CDR3 has 14 amino acids. CDR1 ENHRY and CDR2 SYGVKD come from the germline V gene. V dropped 6 bases and J dropped 6; count of bases not matched to a gene: 7. CDR3 sequence (DNA): TGTGCCATCAGACTAGCGGGAGTTCTGGGCGAGCAGTACTTC. It is translated as CAIRLAGVLGEQYF.

A few counts support this clonotype. The chain links TRBV10-2 to TRBJ1-1; D call uncertain. The CDR3 totals 13 residues. The V and J ends lost 6 bases and 4 bases respectively, with 12 bases between them. The germline V gene encodes CDR1 WSHSY and CDR2 SAAADI. DNA of the CDR3: TGCGCCAGCAGCTACAGAGATATCACTGAAGCTTTCTTT. The encoded protein is CASSYRDITEAFF.

This clonotype was recorded a few times. The chain is built from TRBV24-1 and TRBJ2-1; TRBD1 might be the D (5 bases). The CDR3 is 13 residues long. V shed 6 bases and J shed 7 bases, with 12 bases lying between them. Germline lookup yields CDR1 KGHDR and CDR2 SFDVKD. CDR3: CATSMSRVNEQFF. The CDR3 DNA is TGTGCCACCAGTATGTCCAGGGTGAATGAGCAGTTCTTC.

This clonotype showed up just a few times. This chain connects TRBV12-3 or TRBV12-4 to TRBJ2-7; 7 positions match TRBD1. The CDR3 covers 12 residues. With V trimmed by 7 bases and J by 6 bases, 6 bases remained unmatched. The CDR3 protein is CASTQGPLEQYF. The CDR3 DNA reads TGTGCCAGCACACAGGGGCCCCTCGAGCAGTACTTC.

This clonotype was observed a handful of times. The chain combines TRBV5-1 with TRBJ1-1; tentatively, D is TRBD1 (6 bases). V lost 3 bases and J 5 bases, leaving 20 bases between the germline ends. The CDR3 covers 16 residues. CDR1 and CDR2 from the germline V gene are SGHRS and YFSETQ. The CDR3 sequence is CASSYSDITGSTEAFF. Written as DNA, the CDR3 is TGCGCCAGCAGCTATTCCGATATTACAGGGAGTACTGAAGCTTTCTTT.

The chain couples TRBV29-1 to TRBJ1-1; D unresolved. The CDR3 contains 16 residues. The germline V gene encodes CDR1 SQVTM and CDR2 ANQGSEA. The V and J ends lost 2 bases and 3 bases respectively, with 19 bases between them. In nucleotides, the CDR3 is TGCAGCGTTGAATCAGCTTTGGGTGGGGAGTACACTGAAGCTTTCTTT. Protein: CSVESALGGEYTEAFF.

This sequence joins TRBV30 and TRBJ1-2, with D possibly matching TRBD1 (5 bases). Trimming removed 5 bases at V and 2 bases at J, with 15 bases between. The CDR3 is 14 residues long. Germline CDR1 and CDR2: GTSNPN and SVGIG (reference sequence). The DNA of the CDR3 is TGTGCCTGGGGATGGACACCGTCAAACTATGGCTACACCTTC. It encodes CAWGWTPSNYGYTF.

This clonotype appeared a few times. The genes are TRBV4-1 and TRBJ2-7; D possibly corresponds to TRBD1 (6 bases). CDR3 length equals 14 residues. The V gene lost 3 bases and the J gene lost 4 bases, with 13 bases spanning the gap. Per the germline V gene, CDR1 is MGHRA and CDR2 is YSYEKL. The CDR3 region has the DNA TGCGCCAGCAGCCACGAGCGAACAGGGTACGAGCAGTACTTC. Protein product: CASSHERTGYEQYF.